Each of the 10 T cell receptor beta chains below was sequenced from the same sample in a study of CD8+ T cells in alopecia areata. RNA extraction and reverse transcription yielded cDNA as sequencing template. Sequencing used immunoSEQ multiplex PCR; TCRdb keeps in-frame clones, though not all of them. The sample has under 350,000 clones; more than 45% are singletons. The treatment here: oral pan-JAK inhibitor, 5-10 mg twice daily. Specimen: CD4+ T cells sorted from blood, collected at week 24, from a patient treated with tofacitinib. The receptor set was obtained from a human donor with alopecia areata.

The gene calls are TRBV29-1 and TRBJ1-1; D gene uncertain. The germline V and J ends were trimmed by 4 bases and 0 bases, with 9 bases remaining between them. This CDR3 has 13 residues. The germline CDR1 and CDR2 sequences are SQVTM and ANQGSEA. CDR3 sequence: CSVGKQMNTEAFF. CDR3 sequence (DNA): TGCAGCGTTGGGAAACAGATGAACACTGAAGCTTTCTTT.

The chain joins TRBV30 to TRBJ1-6; TRBD1 is a possible D gene (6 bases). The V and J ends lost 4 bases and 0 bases respectively, with 7 bases between them. The germline V gene has CDR1 GTSNPN and CDR2 SVGIG (reference sequence). The length of the CDR3 is 14 residues. CDR3 DNA sequence: TGTGCCTGGAAGGACAGCTCCTATAATTCACCCCTCCACTTT. Translated, it gives CAWKDSSYNSPLHF.

This clone was observed a handful of times. V gene TRBV7-8 combines with J gene TRBJ1-2; D uncertain. V lost 4 bases, J lost 1 base, and 13 bases lay in between. The CDR3 is 15 amino acids. CDR1 SGHVS and CDR2 FQNEAQ come from the germline V gene. CDR3 loop: CASSSAGAGNYGYTF. CDR3 DNA sequence: TGTGCCAGCAGCTCCGCCGGTGCGGGTAACTATGGCTACACCTTC.

This chain connects TRBV13 to TRBJ2-7, with 7 nucleotides matching TRBD1. CDR3 length: 13 amino acids. Germline assignment: CDR1 PRHDT and CDR2 FYEKMQ (reference sequence). Trimming cost V 7 bases and J 4 bases; bases outside gene matches: 7. CDR3 residues: CASTRTGLYEQYF. The CDR3 DNA sequence: TGTGCCAGCACCAGGACAGGCTTATACGAGCAGTACTTC.

The J gene is TRBJ2-1, the V gene TRBV29-1, with D maybe TRBD2 (5 bases). CDR3 length: 12 amino acids. V was cut by 4 bases and J by 4 bases, with 8 bases left in between. Germline CDR1 SQVTM, CDR2 ANQGSEA. CDR3 sequence: CSVVEGYNEQFF. The CDR3 DNA reads TGCAGCGTTGTTGAGGGATACAATGAGCAGTTCTTC.

This clone came up once. The chain carries TRBV5-1 and TRBJ2-3; D is undetermined. V shed 1 base and J shed 3 bases, with 3 bases lying between them. The germline V gene has CDR1 SGHRS and CDR2 YFSETQ. The CDR3 runs 12 residues. The CDR3 DNA reads TGCGCCAGCAGCTTGTCAACAGATACGCAGTATTTT. Its translation is CASSLSTDTQYF.

The rearrangement uses TRBV4-1 and TRBJ2-3, with 11 bases identical to TRBD1. CDR3 length: 16 residues. Trimming at V came to 2 bases and at J to 2 bases, leaving 3 bases not matched to a gene. The germline gives CDR1 MGHRA, CDR2 YSYEKL. In nucleotides, the CDR3 is TGCGCCAGCAGCCAACAGGGACAGGGGGACACAGATACGCAGTATTTT. Protein product: CASSQQGQGDTDTQYF.

The chain uses TRBV11-2 and TRBJ2-3, with D unclear. CDR3 size: 12 residues. Germline-derived CDR1 and CDR2 are SGHAT and FQNNGV. With 5 bases removed from V and 2 bases from J, the gap between germline ends came to 5 bases. DNA for the CDR3: TGTGCCAGCAGCCTCCCCACAGATACGCAGTATTTT. As protein: CASSLPTDTQYF.

The gene calls are TRBV10-3 and TRBJ2-3; D might be TRBD2 (6 bases). Germline lookup yields CDR1 ENHRY and CDR2 SYGVKD. With 3 bases removed from V and 0 bases from J, the gap between germline ends came to 19 bases. The CDR3 is made up of 18 amino acids. CDR3 DNA sequence: TGTGCCATCAGTGAACCCGCTGGGGGAGGAACTAGCACAGATACGCAGTATTTT. Translated: CAISEPAGGGTSTDTQYF.

This clone was counted once. The genes are TRBV9 and TRBJ2-7, with 8 bases fitting TRBD1. The CDR3 has 14 residues. Germline CDR1 SGDLS, CDR2 YYNGEE. V gave up 3 bases and J gave up 5 bases; unmatched junction bases: 7. CDR3 sequence (DNA): TGTGCCAGCAGCGAGGGACAGGTTGCCCACGAGCAGTACTTC. Translation gives CASSEGQVAHEQYF.